The entry below gives a single TCR beta chain sequence along with its context. This sample was taken from a study of control samples from healthy donors and cancer patients. This table comes from immunoSEQ multiplex PCR, and its TCRdb copy is limited to in-frame clones, with some not included. Of tens of thousands of clones listed, 84% are singletons. Germline lookup yields CDR1 SGHRS and CDR2 YFSETQ. The CDR3 has 13 amino acids. V was trimmed by 1 base and J by 3 bases, leaving 8 bases between them. The sequencing sample was made of PBMCs. This sequence originates from a man between 70 and 80 years old with lung cancer. The chain has TRBV5-1 and TRBJ2-7, with D uncertain. The CDR3 bases are TGCGCCAGCAGCTTGCAAATGGACTACGAGCAGTACTTC. Amino acids: CASSLQMDYEQYF.